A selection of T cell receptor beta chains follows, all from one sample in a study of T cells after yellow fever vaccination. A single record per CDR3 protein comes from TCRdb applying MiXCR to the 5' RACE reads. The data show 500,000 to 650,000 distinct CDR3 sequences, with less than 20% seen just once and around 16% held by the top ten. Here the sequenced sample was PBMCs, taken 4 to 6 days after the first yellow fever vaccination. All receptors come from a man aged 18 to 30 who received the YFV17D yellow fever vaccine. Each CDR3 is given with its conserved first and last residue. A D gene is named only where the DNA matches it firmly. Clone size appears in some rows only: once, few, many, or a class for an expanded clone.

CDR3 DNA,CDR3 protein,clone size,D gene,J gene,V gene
TGTGCCACCAGGGGGATCACAGATACGCAGTATTTT,CATRGITDTQYF,.,.,TRBJ2-3,TRBV24-1
TGCGCCAGCAGATTAATTCTGTCCTCCGCTACCGAGCAGTACTTC,CASRLILSSATEQYF,.,.,TRBJ2-7,TRBV5-1
TGCAGCGTCCGTAGGACAGGAAACACCATATATTTT,CSVRRTGNTIYF,.,.,TRBJ1-3,TRBV29-1
TGTGCCAGCTCACCCCAGCCCGGACGCTATACCTACAATGAGCAGTTCTTC,CASSPQPGRYTYNEQFF,.,.,TRBJ2-1,TRBV18
TGTGCCAGCAGGAGAGCTTCGCCATCTGGAAACACCATATATTTT,CASRRASPSGNTIYF,few,.,TRBJ1-3,TRBV12-3/TRBV12-4
TGTGCCAGCAGTAACGGGGACAGGGCGCATTTT,CASSNGDRAHF,.,TRBD1,TRBJ1-5,TRBV6-5
TGTGCCAGCAGCCTCCGGGATATCACTGAAGCTTTCTTT,CASSLRDITEAFF,many,.,TRBJ1-1,TRBV7-9
TGTGCCAGCAAATCGACAGCGAACACCGGGGAGCTGTTTTTT,CASKSTANTGELFF,.,.,TRBJ2-2,TRBV7-3
TGCAGTGCCGCGGGACTAGCCTACGAGCAGTACTTC,CSAAGLAYEQYF,few,TRBD2,TRBJ2-7,TRBV20-1
TGTGCCAGCAGCCCGCCGGGACTCCTCAGGGACATTCAGTACTTC,CASSPPGLLRDIQYF,.,.,TRBJ2-4,TRBV7-9
TGTGCCAGCAGCTTAGGAGGGGACAGGGTGTATAATTCACCCCTCCACTTT,CASSLGGDRVYNSPLHF,.,TRBD1,TRBJ1-6,TRBV7-9
TGCGCCAGCAGCGCCGGGCCGGACTATGGCTACACCTTC,CASSAGPDYGYTF,.,.,TRBJ1-2,TRBV5-1
TGCAGTGCCCCCGCCCGAATAGCGGGTACCACAGATACGCAGTATTTT,CSAPARIAGTTDTQYF,few,TRBD2,TRBJ2-3,TRBV20-1
TGTGCCAGCTCACCGACTACGGGTGAGCAGTTCTTC,CASSPTTGEQFF,.,.,TRBJ2-1,TRBV18
TGTGCCAGCAGCAACACGCACGCAGCGGGGGGTACAGATACGCAGTATTTT,CASSNTHAAGGTDTQYF,.,TRBD2,TRBJ2-3,TRBV7-8
TGTGCCAGCAGCCAAGAAAGTCTAGCTTATGGCTACACCTTC,CASSQESLAYGYTF,.,.,TRBJ1-2,TRBV4-2
TGTGCCAGCAGACCCCCGGGACAGCGGGTCAATGAGCAGTTCTTC,CASRPPGQRVNEQFF,.,.,TRBJ2-1,TRBV7-9
TGTGCCAGCAGCAACTGGGGGGATACAATGTCGTTATCCGGGGAGCTGTTTTTT,CASSNWGDTMSLSGELFF,.,.,TRBJ2-2,TRBV7-8
TGTGCCAGCAGTCCGCAGGGGGACAGGGCGGGCAAAAACATTCAGTACTTC,CASSPQGDRAGKNIQYF,many,TRBD1,TRBJ2-4,TRBV6-1
TGTGCCAGCAGCCAATACCATGGGACCACACCCGGGGAGCTGTTTTTT,CASSQYHGTTPGELFF,.,.,TRBJ2-2,TRBV3-1
TGCAGTGCTTCCGACAGGGGGCTCGCAGATACGCAGTATTTT,CSASDRGLADTQYF,.,TRBD1,TRBJ2-3,TRBV20-1
TGTGCCAGTTGGCGAAGCGGGGGGGGCAAAAACATTCAGTACTTC,CASWRSGGGKNIQYF,.,TRBD2,TRBJ2-4,TRBV2
TGTGCCAGCTCACCACGCAACGGATTCAATCAGCCCCAGCATTTT,CASSPRNGFNQPQHF,few,.,TRBJ1-5,TRBV18
TGCGCCAGCAGAGGACAGGGGATGAGCACTGAAGCTTTCTTT,CASRGQGMSTEAFF,.,TRBD1,TRBJ1-1,TRBV5-1
TGTGCCACAGGGGACAGCAATAACTATGGCTACACCTTC,CATGDSNNYGYTF,.,TRBD1,TRBJ1-2,TRBV6-6
TGTGCCAGCAGCGTAGGGACACCGGGACAGGGGTATGGCTACACCTTC,CASSVGTPGQGYGYTF,few,TRBD1,TRBJ1-2,TRBV9
TGTGCCGAGACGGGAGGAGAGACCCAGTACTTC,CAETGGETQYF,.,TRBD2,TRBJ2-5,TRBV7-2
TGTGCCAGCAGTTTATTGGGGGGCGCGGATGGCTACACCTTC,CASSLLGGADGYTF,.,.,TRBJ1-2,TRBV27
TGTGCCAGCAGCGTCGGCCGGGACAGGTACTTCTCTGGGGCCAACGTCCTGACTTTC,CASSVGRDRYFSGANVLTF,few,TRBD1,TRBJ2-6,TRBV9
TGCGCCAGCAGCCTCCTAATGTCCGGGACAGGGGGGAACACTGAAGCTTTCTTT,CASSLLMSGTGGNTEAFF,.,TRBD1,TRBJ1-1,TRBV5-1
TGTGCCAGCAGCCAAACATCGGCGGGGGCCAACGTCCTGACTTTC,CASSQTSAGANVLTF,.,.,TRBJ2-6,TRBV4-2
TGTGCCAGCCTACGACTAGGCCGAGATACGCAGTATTTT,CASLRLGRDTQYF,few,.,TRBJ2-3,TRBV28
TGTGCCAGCAGCCTCGGGATTAACGCATATGGCTACACCTTC,CASSLGINAYGYTF,.,.,TRBJ1-2,TRBV5-6
TGTGCCAGCGGTCCTGGAGGGGGGCGGGCCTACAATGAGCAGTTCTTC,CASGPGGGRAYNEQFF,.,.,TRBJ2-1,TRBV12-3/TRBV12-4
TGTGCCAGCAGTGGAAACGGCCAAGAGACCCAGTACTTC,CASSGNGQETQYF,.,.,TRBJ2-5,TRBV6-1
TGTGCCAGCAGTCCCGGGAGCACCATATATTTT,CASSPGSTIYF,few,.,TRBJ1-3,TRBV12-3/TRBV12-4
TGTGCCAGCAGCCCGGACATGCCCTATGGCTACACCTTC,CASSPDMPYGYTF,few,.,TRBJ1-2,TRBV7-9
TGTGCCAGCACCGACGGGGGTCAGAGTTGGGAGACCCAGTACTTC,CASTDGGQSWETQYF,.,.,TRBJ2-5,TRBV3-1
TGTGCCAGCACTTCGTCGGTCTTTGACACGCAGTATTTT,CASTSSVFDTQYF,once,.,TRBJ2-3,TRBV7-2
TGTGCCAGCAGCCCCCTATCCGGGGGTACCGGGGAGCTGTTTTTT,CASSPLSGGTGELFF,.,.,TRBJ2-2,TRBV7-3
TGTGCCAGCAGCTCCCGGACTAGCGGGGGTAATACGCAGTATTTT,CASSSRTSGGNTQYF,few,TRBD2,TRBJ2-3,TRBV7-2